This TCR beta chain was documented in a study of blood T cell repertoires in COVID-19. Participants' own reports of clinical history determined their cohort assignment. Sequencing used immunoSEQ multiplex PCR; TCRdb keeps in-frame clones, though not all of them. The sample consists of under 200,000 clones, roughly four fifths of them appearing once. J lost 2 bases, V lost 3 bases, and 8 bases had no gene match. The CDR3 runs 18 residues. In germline, CDR1 is SGHTA, CDR2 FQGNSA. This TCR was sampled from a man between 50 and 59 years old who had recovered from COVID-19. The rearrangement uses TRBV7-2 and TRBJ2-5; 14 nucleotides match TRBD2. The material sequenced was PBMCs or T cells enriched from blood (not recorded which). CDR3 in amino acids: CASSFPGLAGETQETQYF. The CDR3 DNA reads TGTGCCAGCAGCTTCCCGGGACTAGCGGGGGAAACGCAAGAGACCCAGTACTTC.